Below, 28 T cell receptor beta chains from the same sample are listed, as sequenced in a study of blood T cell repertoires in COVID-19. Measured with immunoSEQ multiplex PCR; TCRdb has only the in-frame clones, and not every one. This table holds tens of thousands of clones, approximately 85% found once. Specimen: peripheral blood. The origin of the receptors is a man aged 50 to 59 with active COVID-19.

V is TRBV9 and J is TRBJ1-1; D perhaps matches TRBD1 (6 bases). CDR1 is SGDLS, CDR2 YYNGEE, per germline. Trimming took off 2 bases at V and 1 base at J, with 12 bases between the two ends. The CDR3 sequence is 15 residues long. CDR3 DNA: TGTGCCAGCAGCGTGGAAGCCAGGGGGAACACTGAAGCTTTCTTT. It specifies CASSVEARGNTEAFF.

The rearrangement links TRBV5-5 to TRBJ2-7, with a tentative D call TRBD1 (6 bases). Germline CDR1 reads SGHKS; CDR2 reads YYEKEE (reference sequence). Trimming shortened V by 3 bases and J by 8 bases, and 12 bases separated the two germline ends. The CDR3 is 12 residues long. The CDR3 DNA follows: TGTGCCAGCAGCTACCCCAGGGGCCAGCAGTACTTC. It encodes CASSYPRGQQYF.

The J gene is TRBJ1-6, the V gene TRBV7-2; D is perhaps TRBD1 (6 bases). V was clipped by 3 bases and J by 10 bases, with 13 bases between them. The CDR3 covers 14 residues. Germline CDR1 is SGHTA and CDR2 is FQGNSA. CDR3 nucleotides: TGTGCCAGCAGCTTGTCAGGGGAGCGGTCACCCCTCCACTTT. Amino acid sequence: CASSLSGERSPLHF.

The V call is TRBV10-3, the J call TRBJ2-5, with 7 bases matching TRBD2. The ends lost 3 bases at V and 1 base at J; junction bases unmatched: 5. Per germline, CDR1 ENHRY and CDR2 SYGVKD. The CDR3 loop spans 15 amino acids. CDR3 DNA: TGTGCCATCAGTGACTCCGGGACTATCCAAGAGACCCAGTACTTC. This gives the protein CAISDSGTIQETQYF.

This clone was detected once. The CDR3 DNA sequence: TGCGCCAGCAGCCTGGAGAGCTCGAACACCGGGGAGCTGTTTTTT. Its translation is CASSLESSNTGELFF. V gene TRBV4-1 combines with J gene TRBJ2-2; no clear D. This CDR3 spans 15 amino acids. V was trimmed by 4 bases and J by 0 bases, leaving 9 bases between them. Germline loops: CDR1 MGHRA, CDR2 YSYEKL.

The rearrangement links TRBV6-5 to TRBJ2-5; perhaps TRBD2 as D (5 bases). Looked up from germline, CDR1 is MNHEY and CDR2 is SVGAGI. Trimming took off 0 bases at V and 7 bases at J, with 12 bases between the two ends. This CDR3 region has 14 residues. Written as DNA, the CDR3 is TGTGCCAGCAGTTACTCGAGGGCATTCGGGACCCAGTACTTC. Translated: CASSYSRAFGTQYF.

The chain couples TRBV4-1 to TRBJ1-3; weak D call: TRBD1 (6 bases). Germline V lookup: CDR1 MGHRA, CDR2 YSYEKL. This CDR3 is built from 16 residues. Trimming left V 4 bases short and J 0 bases short, with 13 bases between. CDR3 loop: CASSRTDSLSGNTIYF. The CDR3, as DNA: TGCGCCAGCAGCCGAACGGACAGCCTCTCTGGAAACACCATATATTTT.

V and J are TRBV3-1 (or the pseudogene TRBV3-2) and TRBJ2-2; a weak D match, TRBD2 (7 bases). Germline V gene sequence: CDR1 LGHDT, CDR2 YNNKEL (reference sequence). Trimming stripped 7 bases from V and 5 bases from J, with 17 bases between. This CDR3 region has 15 residues. The DNA for the CDR3 is TGTGCCAGCACCTTTGGGGGGGCCCGGACCGGGGAGCTGTTTTTT. Protein sequence: CASTFGGARTGELFF.

CDR3 sequence (DNA): TGTGCCGCGCGGGACCAACAAGAGACCCAGTACTTC. It is translated as CAARDQQETQYF. V gene TRBV6-5 combines with J gene TRBJ2-5, with D perhaps matching TRBD2 (6 bases). There are 12 residues in the CDR3. The V gene's germline CDR1 is MNHEY and CDR2 SVGAGI. V lost 11 bases and J 2 bases, leaving 12 bases between the germline ends.

V usage is TRBV7-9 and J usage is TRBJ2-3; possible D gene TRBD2, 6 bases. V shed 1 base and J shed 0 bases, with 8 bases lying between them. From germline, CDR1 is SEHNR and CDR2 FQNEAQ (reference sequence). The CDR3 length is 15 residues. CDR3 loop: CASSLEGTSTDTQYF. CDR3 DNA sequence: TGTGCCAGCAGCTTAGAGGGGACTAGCACAGATACGCAGTATTTT.

This rearrangement joins TRBV7-9 to TRBJ2-5, with 8 nucleotides matching TRBD2. The CDR3 contains 16 residues. Germline V gives CDR1 SEHNR, CDR2 FQNEAQ (reference sequence). J was trimmed by 4 bases and V by 5 bases; bases with no gene match: 12. The CDR3 reads CASSPTGGGNAETQYF. The CDR3 DNA reads TGTGCCAGCAGCCCTACGGGCGGGGGGAACGCAGAGACCCAGTACTTC.

The chain couples TRBV20-1 to TRBJ2-1, with D possibly TRBD1 on 6 matching bases. Germline CDR1 and CDR2: DFQATT and SNEGSKA (reference sequence). This CDR3 has 15 amino acids. Trimming cost V 3 bases and J 8 bases, with 20 bases left between them. DNA of the CDR3: TGCAGTGCTAGTAAACCGGGACAACGGCTTGATGAGCAGTTCTTC. Its protein product is CSASKPGQRLDEQFF.

The chain employs TRBV7-9 and TRBJ2-7, with 9 bases identical to TRBD2. Per germline, CDR1 SEHNR and CDR2 FQNEAQ (reference sequence). The V and J ends lost 1 base and 3 bases, in that order; junction bases with no gene match: 7. CDR3 length: 16 residues. The CDR3: CASSLGVPSGVYEQYF. The CDR3, as DNA: TGTGCCAGCAGCTTAGGCGTGCCTAGCGGGGTCTACGAGCAGTACTTC.

The chain links TRBV3-1 (or the pseudogene TRBV3-2) to TRBJ2-3; D uncertain. The length of the CDR3 is 13 residues. Trimming removed 6 bases at V and 5 bases at J, with 12 bases between. Germline V gene data show CDR1 as LGHDT and CDR2 as YNNKEL (reference sequence). The CDR3 loop is CASSLRSVDTQYF. The CDR3 DNA reads TGTGCCAGCAGTCTCAGGTCGGTAGATACGCAGTATTTT.

This clone turned up a few times. V gene TRBV2 combines with J gene TRBJ1-5; 9 bases agree with TRBD1. CDR3 length equals 15 residues. From germline, CDR1 is SNHLY and CDR2 FYNNEI. V gave up 6 bases and J gave up 9 bases; unmatched junction bases: 12. The CDR3 DNA reads TGTGCCAGCAGGGATTGGGACAGGGTGAATGGGCCCCAGCATTTT. It is translated as CASRDWDRVNGPQHF.

The rearrangement joins TRBV24-1 to TRBJ2-7, with D possibly matching TRBD2 (6 bases). The CDR3 sequence is 12 residues long. The germline gives CDR1 KGHDR, CDR2 SFDVKD. V was cut by 1 base and J by 7 bases, with 7 bases left in between. CDR3 nucleotides: TGTGCCACCAGTGATTTTGCGGGAGAGCAGTACTTC. It yields the protein CATSDFAGEQYF.

The chain employs TRBV7-2 and TRBJ1-2; D is undetermined. The CDR3 contains 15 residues. Trimming took off 7 bases at V and 1 base at J, with 16 bases between the two ends. Germline V gene data show CDR1 as SGHTA and CDR2 as FQGNSA. This CDR3 reads CASTQNPGFNYGYTF. The CDR3 bases are TGTGCCAGCACCCAAAATCCGGGTTTTAACTATGGCTACACCTTC. Together with reference TRBV7-2 and TRBJ1-2, the CDR3 gives the full variable domain: GAGVSQSPSNKVTEKGKDVELRCDPISGHTALYWYRQSLGQGLEFLIYFQGNSAPDKSGLPSDRFSAERTGGSVSTLTIQRTQQEDSAVYLCASTQNPGFNYGYTFGSGTRLTVV.

This clone was recorded once. The chain combines TRBV6-6 with TRBJ1-2; 7 bases map to TRBD1. Germline V gives CDR1 MNHNY, CDR2 SVGAGI (reference sequence). There are 14 residues in the CDR3. J lost 6 bases, V lost 7 bases, and 11 bases had no gene match. The CDR3 nucleotides read TGTGCCAGCAACACAAGGACAGGTTCGAATGGCTACACCTTC. Translation: CASNTRTGSNGYTF.

The rearrangement uses TRBV6-4 and TRBJ2-1; TRBD2 might be the D (5 bases). Between the trimmed V and J ends, which lost 1 base and 6 bases, there was a span of 7 bases. Germline CDR1 MRHNA, CDR2 SNTAGT. The CDR3 is made up of 13 amino acids. The DNA of the CDR3 is TGTGCCAGCAGTGACTTGGACTCCAATGAGCAGTTCTTC. This sequence encodes CASSDLDSNEQFF.

The CDR3 loop reads CASSRGTLNGYTF. The DNA of the CDR3 is TGTGCCAGCAGCCGGGGGACATTAAACGGCTACACCTTC. This sequence joins TRBV7-8 and TRBJ1-2; the D gene is possibly TRBD1 (6 bases). Trimming removed 5 bases at V and 8 bases at J, with 15 bases between. The CDR3 covers 13 residues. Looked up from germline, CDR1 is SGHVS and CDR2 is FQNEAQ.

The chain carries TRBV30 and TRBJ1-3; no clear D. The CDR3 is 10 amino acids. Trimming removed 7 bases from V and 7 bases from J, with 8 bases in between. The V gene's germline CDR1 is GTSNPN and CDR2 SVGIG (reference sequence). CDR3 protein: CAYSRNTIYF. The DNA of the CDR3 is TGTGCCTACAGTCGGAACACCATATATTTT.

This chain links TRBV30 with TRBJ1-5, with 8 bases lining up with TRBD1. The CDR3 extends over 13 amino acids. CDR1 is GTSNPN and CDR2 is SVGIG in the germline V gene (reference sequence). V dropped 5 bases and J dropped 7; count of bases not matched to a gene: 7. In nucleotides, the CDR3 is TGTGCCTGGGGACAGGGCTTAGGGCAGCCCCAGCATTTT. Its translation: CAWGQGLGQPQHF.

The CDR3 DNA reads TGTGCCAGCAGCTTGTCTGACAGCATAGGGTTTCAAGGACTGTTTTTT. It encodes CASSLSDSIGFQGLFF. The chain uses TRBV5-6 and TRBJ1-4, with D possibly TRBD1 on 5 matching bases. The CDR3 consists of 16 residues. V was pared by 1 base and J by 13 bases, with 23 bases between. Germline V gene sequence: CDR1 SGHDT, CDR2 YYEEEE.

This chain links TRBV10-3 with TRBJ2-7, with TRBD1 matching over 7 bases. The CDR3 length is 14 residues. Per germline, CDR1 ENHRY and CDR2 SYGVKD. J gave up 6 bases and V 4 bases, and 9 bases lay outside the gene matches. CDR3 protein: CAISGTQGEGEQYF. CDR3 DNA: TGTGCCATCAGTGGTACTCAGGGGGAAGGCGAGCAGTACTTC.

The genes are TRBV10-3 and TRBJ1-6; TRBD1 agrees at 10 bases. In germline, CDR1 is ENHRY, CDR2 SYGVKD. CDR3 length: 15 amino acids. With 7 bases clipped from V and 5 bases from J, the junction kept 5 bases outside the gene matches. The chain's CDR3 is CAITPGTGDNSPLHF. CDR3 DNA: TGTGCCATCACCCCGGGGACAGGGGATAATTCACCCCTCCACTTT.

The CDR3 loop is CASSLAVGRMGDTQYF. The CDR3 DNA follows: TGCGCCAGCAGCTTGGCCGTGGGCAGGATGGGAGATACGCAGTATTTT. J is TRBJ2-3 and V is TRBV5-1; D not resolved. Between the trimmed V and J ends, which lost 0 bases and 5 bases, there was a span of 16 bases. CDR1 SGHRS and CDR2 YFSETQ come from the germline V gene. This CDR3 has 16 amino acids.

This chain connects TRBV7-2 to TRBJ1-1; 7 bases agree with TRBD1. The germline CDR1 and CDR2 sequences are SGHTA and FQGNSA. Trimming cost V 5 bases and J 8 bases; bases outside gene matches: 11. The CDR3 is 14 residues long. The CDR3 sequence is CASSVSRDRAEAFF. The DNA for the CDR3 is TGTGCCAGCAGCGTATCCCGGGACAGAGCGGAAGCTTTCTTT.

The chain joins TRBV14 to TRBJ1-1; 7 bases match TRBD1. This CDR3 is 15 amino acids long. Germline V CDR1 and CDR2: SGHDN, FVKESK. With 5 bases clipped from V and 0 bases from J, the junction kept 6 bases outside the gene matches. The CDR3 loop is CASSYGTAMNTEAFF. DNA for the CDR3: TGTGCCAGCAGCTACGGGACAGCTATGAACACTGAAGCTTTCTTT.